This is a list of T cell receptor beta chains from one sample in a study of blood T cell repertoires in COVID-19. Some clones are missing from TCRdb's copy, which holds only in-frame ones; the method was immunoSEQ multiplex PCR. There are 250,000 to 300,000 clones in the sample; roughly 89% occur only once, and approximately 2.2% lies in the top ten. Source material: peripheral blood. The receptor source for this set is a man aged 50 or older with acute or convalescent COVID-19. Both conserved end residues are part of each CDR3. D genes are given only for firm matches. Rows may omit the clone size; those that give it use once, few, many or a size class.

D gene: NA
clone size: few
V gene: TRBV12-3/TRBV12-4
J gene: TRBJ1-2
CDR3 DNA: TGTGCCAGCAGCTGGGGGGATTTCTATGGCTACACCTTC
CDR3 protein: CASSWGDFYGYTF

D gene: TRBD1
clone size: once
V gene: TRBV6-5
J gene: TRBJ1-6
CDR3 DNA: TGTGCCAGCAGCCGCGGACAGGTCGGAGGTTCACCCCTCCACTTT
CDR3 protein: CASSRGQVGGSPLHF

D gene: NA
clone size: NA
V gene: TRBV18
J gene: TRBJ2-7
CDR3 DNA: TGTGCCAGCTCACCCCCGGGACTCTACGAGCAGTACTTC
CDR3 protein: CASSPPGLYEQYF

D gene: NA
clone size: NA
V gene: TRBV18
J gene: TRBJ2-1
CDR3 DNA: TGTGCCAGCTCACCACCGGAGGGGTCTACTGAGCAGTTCTTC
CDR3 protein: CASSPPEGSTEQFF

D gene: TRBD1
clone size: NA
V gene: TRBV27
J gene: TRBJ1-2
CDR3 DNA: TGTGCCAGCAGTTCGGACAGGGGAGGCTATGGCTACACCTTC
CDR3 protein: CASSSDRGGYGYTF

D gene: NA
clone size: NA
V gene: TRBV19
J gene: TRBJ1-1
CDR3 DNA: TGTGCCAGTAGTGTATCCGGGACACTGAACACTGAAGCTTTCTTT
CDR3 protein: CASSVSGTLNTEAFF

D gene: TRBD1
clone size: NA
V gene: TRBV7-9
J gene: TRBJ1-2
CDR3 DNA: TGTGCCAGCAGCTTGGACAGGGTCGAAAACTATGGCTACACCTTC
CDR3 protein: CASSLDRVENYGYTF

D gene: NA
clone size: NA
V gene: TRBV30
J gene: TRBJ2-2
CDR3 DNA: TGTGCCTGGAGTTCTCCAAATGACAGGTGGACCGGGGAGCTGTTTTTT
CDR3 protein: CAWSSPNDRWTGELFF

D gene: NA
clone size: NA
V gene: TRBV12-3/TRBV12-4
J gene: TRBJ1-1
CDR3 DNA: TGTGCCAGCAGTCCGCGGTCTGAAGCTTTCTTT
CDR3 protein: CASSPRSEAFF

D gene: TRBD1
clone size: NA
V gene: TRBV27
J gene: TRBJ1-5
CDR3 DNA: TGTGCCAGCAGAATCCGACAGGGTAGCAATCAGCCCCAGCATTTT
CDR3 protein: CASRIRQGSNQPQHF

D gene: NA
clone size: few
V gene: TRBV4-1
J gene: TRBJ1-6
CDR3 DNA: TGCGCCAGCAGCCAGGGTGACAGGAATAATTCACCCCTCCACTTT
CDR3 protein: CASSQGDRNNSPLHF

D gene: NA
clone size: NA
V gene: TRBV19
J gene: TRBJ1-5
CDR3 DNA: TGTGCCAGTAGTTTGGGCAGGGATGGCAATCAGCCCCAGCATTTT
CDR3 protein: CASSLGRDGNQPQHF

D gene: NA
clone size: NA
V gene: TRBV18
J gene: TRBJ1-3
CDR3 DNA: TGTGCCAGCTCAGTGGCGGGGAGAGGAAACACCATATATTTT
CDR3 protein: CASSVAGRGNTIYF

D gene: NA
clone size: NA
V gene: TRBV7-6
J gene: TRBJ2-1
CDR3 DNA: TGTGCCAGCAGCTTAGCGCGGGGCTCCTACAATGAGCAGTTCTTC
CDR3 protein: CASSLARGSYNEQFF

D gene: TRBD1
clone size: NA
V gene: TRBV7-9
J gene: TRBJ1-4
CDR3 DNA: TGTGCCAGCAGCCGGGACAGCTATAATGAAAAACTGTTTTTT
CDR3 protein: CASSRDSYNEKLFF

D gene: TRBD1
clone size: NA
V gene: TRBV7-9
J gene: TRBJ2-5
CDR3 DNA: TGTGCCAGCAGCAAGGGACAGTCGGAGACCCAGTACTTC
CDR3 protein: CASSKGQSETQYF

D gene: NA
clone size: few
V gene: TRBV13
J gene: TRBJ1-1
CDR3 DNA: TGTGCCAGCAGCTGTCCAGCGAACTACACTGAAGCTTTCTTT
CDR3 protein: CASSCPANYTEAFF

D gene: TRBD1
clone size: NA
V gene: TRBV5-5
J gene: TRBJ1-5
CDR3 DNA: TGTGCCAGCAGCTTATCCGACAGGGGGAACAATCAGCCCCAGCATTTT
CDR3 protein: CASSLSDRGNNQPQHF

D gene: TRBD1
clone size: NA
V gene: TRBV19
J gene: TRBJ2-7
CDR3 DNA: TGTGCCAGTAGCGCAGGGGGTTACGAGCAGTACTTC
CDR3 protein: CASSAGGYEQYF

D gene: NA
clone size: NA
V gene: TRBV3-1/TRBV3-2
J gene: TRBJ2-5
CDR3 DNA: TGTGCCAGCAGCCCCAGGCAGTGGGGGGTGGAGACCCAGTACTTC
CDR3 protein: CASSPRQWGVETQYF

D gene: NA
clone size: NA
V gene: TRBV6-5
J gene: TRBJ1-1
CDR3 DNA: TGTGCCAGCAGTTATAACGGTGAAGCTTTCTTT
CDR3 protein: CASSYNGEAFF

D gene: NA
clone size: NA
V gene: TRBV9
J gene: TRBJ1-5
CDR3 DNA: TGTGCCAGCAGCGTACAGGCAGGGGTCGGGCAGCCCCAGCATTTT
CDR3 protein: CASSVQAGVGQPQHF

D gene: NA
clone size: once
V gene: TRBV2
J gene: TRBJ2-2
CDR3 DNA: TGTGCCAGCAGTCCTTATTCCGGCGGGGAGCTGTTTTTT
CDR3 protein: CASSPYSGGELFF

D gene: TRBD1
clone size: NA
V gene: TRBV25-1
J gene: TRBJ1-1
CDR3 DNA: TGTGCCAGCAGTGCCCCGACAGGGCCCGGCACTGAAGCTTTCTTT
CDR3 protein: CASSAPTGPGTEAFF

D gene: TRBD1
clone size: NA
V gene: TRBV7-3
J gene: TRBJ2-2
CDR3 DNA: TGTGCCAGCAGCTTAACGCTTACAGGGGACACCGGGGAGCTGTTTTTT
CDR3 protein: CASSLTLTGDTGELFF

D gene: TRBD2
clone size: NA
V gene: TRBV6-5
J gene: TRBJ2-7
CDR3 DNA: TGTGCCAGCATTCCGCGGGGGGGTGGAGACGAGCAGTACTTC
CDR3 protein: CASIPRGGGDEQYF

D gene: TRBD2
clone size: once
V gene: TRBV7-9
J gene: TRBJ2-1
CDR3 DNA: TGTGCCAGCAGCCTGACTAGCGGGGGGTACAATGAGCAGTTCTTC
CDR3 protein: CASSLTSGGYNEQFF

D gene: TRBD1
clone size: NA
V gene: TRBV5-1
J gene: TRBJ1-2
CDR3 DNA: TGCGCCAGCAGCCCCAATCACCAGACAGGGAGCTACACCTTC
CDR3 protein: CASSPNHQTGSYTF

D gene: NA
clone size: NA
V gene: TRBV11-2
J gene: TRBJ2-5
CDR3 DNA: TGTGCCAGCAGCTTAGTGGCCCCGGGGACCCAGTACTTC
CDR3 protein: CASSLVAPGTQYF

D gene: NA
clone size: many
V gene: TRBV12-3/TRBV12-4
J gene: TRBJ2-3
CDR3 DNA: TGTGCCAGCGGGGGGGCAACAGATACGCAGTATTTT
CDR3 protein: CASGGATDTQYF

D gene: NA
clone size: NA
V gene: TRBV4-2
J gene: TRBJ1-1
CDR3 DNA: TGTGCCAGCAGCCAAGATCTATTCACTGAAGCTTTCTTT
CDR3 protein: CASSQDLFTEAFF

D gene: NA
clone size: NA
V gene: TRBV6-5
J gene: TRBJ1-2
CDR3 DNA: TGTGCCAGTAGGAGGTCTAACTATGGCTACACCTTC
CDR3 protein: CASRRSNYGYTF

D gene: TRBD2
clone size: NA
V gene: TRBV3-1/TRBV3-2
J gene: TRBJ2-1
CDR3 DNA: TGTGCCAGCAGCCAAGACCTCGCTAGCGGGGTGGGTGAGCAGTTCTTC
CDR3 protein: CASSQDLASGVGEQFF

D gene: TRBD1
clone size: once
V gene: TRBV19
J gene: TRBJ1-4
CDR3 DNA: TGTGCCAGTAGTACCGGACAGGCTGGTAATGAAAAACTGTTTTTT
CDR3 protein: CASSTGQAGNEKLFF

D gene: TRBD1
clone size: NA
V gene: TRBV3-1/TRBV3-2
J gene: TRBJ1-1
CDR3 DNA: TGTGCCAGCAGCTCAACAGGGGCCCGGATGAACACTGAAGCTTTCTTT
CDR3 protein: CASSSTGARMNTEAFF

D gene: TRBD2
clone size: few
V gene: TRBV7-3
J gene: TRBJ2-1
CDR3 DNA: TGTGCCAGCAGCCTCGGGACTAACAATGAGCAGTTCTTC
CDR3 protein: CASSLGTNNEQFF

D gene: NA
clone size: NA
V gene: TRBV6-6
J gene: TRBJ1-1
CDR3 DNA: TGTGCCAGCAGTCCCAGGTATGGTGAAGCTTTCTTT
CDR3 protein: CASSPRYGEAFF

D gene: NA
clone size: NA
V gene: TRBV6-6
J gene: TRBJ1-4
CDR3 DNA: TGTGCCAGCAGCCCCCGCCTTGCGACTAATGAAAAACTGTTTTTT
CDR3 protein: CASSPRLATNEKLFF

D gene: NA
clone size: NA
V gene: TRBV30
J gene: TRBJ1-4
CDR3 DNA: TGTGCCTGGAGTGACAGTAGTGATGATGAAAAACTGTTTTTT
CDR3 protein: CAWSDSSDDEKLFF

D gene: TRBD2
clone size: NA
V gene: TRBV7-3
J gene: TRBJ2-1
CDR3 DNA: TGTGCCAGCAGCTTAAGCGGGGGATCCTACAATGAGCAGTTCTTC
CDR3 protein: CASSLSGGSYNEQFF

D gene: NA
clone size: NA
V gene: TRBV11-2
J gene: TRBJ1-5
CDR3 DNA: TGTGCCAGCAGCTTAAGCCCAGGGCGCAATCAGCCCCAGCATTTT
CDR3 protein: CASSLSPGRNQPQHF

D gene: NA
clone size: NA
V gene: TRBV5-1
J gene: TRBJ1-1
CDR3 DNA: TGCGCCAGCAGCCCCACCATAGGGGTCGGCACTGAAGCTTTCTTT
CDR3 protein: CASSPTIGVGTEAFF

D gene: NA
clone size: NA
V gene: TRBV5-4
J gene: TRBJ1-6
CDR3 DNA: TGTGCCAGCAGCGGTGACAGCCTATATTCACCCCTCCACTTT
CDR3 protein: CASSGDSLYSPLHF

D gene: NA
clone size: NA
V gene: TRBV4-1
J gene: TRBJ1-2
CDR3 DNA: TGCGCCAGCAGCCAAGTAATTGGGACTCTCTATGGCTACACCTTC
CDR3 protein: CASSQVIGTLYGYTF

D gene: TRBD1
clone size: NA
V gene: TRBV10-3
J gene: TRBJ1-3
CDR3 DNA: TGTGCCACGGGGACAGGCCGATCTGGAAACACCATATATTTT
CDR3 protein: CATGTGRSGNTIYF

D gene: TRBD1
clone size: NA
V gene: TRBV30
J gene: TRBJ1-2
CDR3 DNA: TGTGCCTGGAGGAAACGACAGGGTAACTATGGCTACACCTTC
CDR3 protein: CAWRKRQGNYGYTF

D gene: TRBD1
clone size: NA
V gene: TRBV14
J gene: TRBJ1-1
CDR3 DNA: TGTGCCAGCAGCCCCCGACAGGGGGCCTTGAACACTGAAGCTTTCTTT
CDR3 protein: CASSPRQGALNTEAFF

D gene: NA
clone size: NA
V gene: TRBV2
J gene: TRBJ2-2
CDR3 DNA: TGTGCCAGCAAGCCCCTGATCCTTACCGGGGAGCTGTTTTTT
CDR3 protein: CASKPLILTGELFF

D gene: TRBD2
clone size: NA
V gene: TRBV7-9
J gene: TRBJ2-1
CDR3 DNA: TGTGCCAGCAGCTTAGGGACTAGTAACAATGAGCAGTTCTTC
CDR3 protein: CASSLGTSNNEQFF

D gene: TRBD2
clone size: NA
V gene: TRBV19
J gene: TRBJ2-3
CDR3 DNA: TGTGCCAGTAGTAGGGGGACTAGCGGGGACACAGATACGCAGTATTTT
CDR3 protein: CASSRGTSGDTDTQYF

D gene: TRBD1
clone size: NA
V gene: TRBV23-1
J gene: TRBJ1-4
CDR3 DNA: TGCGCCAGCAGATTTCCCGGGACAGGGATTGGGAAACTGTTTTTT
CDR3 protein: CASRFPGTGIGKLFF

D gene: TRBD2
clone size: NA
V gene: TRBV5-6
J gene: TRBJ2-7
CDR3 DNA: TGTGCCAGCAGCCCCCGTGGGCTAGCGGGGGTCCCTTACGAGCAGTACTTC
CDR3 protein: CASSPRGLAGVPYEQYF

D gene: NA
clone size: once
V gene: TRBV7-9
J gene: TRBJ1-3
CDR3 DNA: TGTGCCAGCAGCTTACTCTCTGGAAACACCATATATTTT
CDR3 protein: CASSLLSGNTIYF

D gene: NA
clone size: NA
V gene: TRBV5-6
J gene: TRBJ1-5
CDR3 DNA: TGTGCCAGCAGCTTGGGAGGCCATAGCAATCAGCCCCAGCATTTT
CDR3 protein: CASSLGGHSNQPQHF

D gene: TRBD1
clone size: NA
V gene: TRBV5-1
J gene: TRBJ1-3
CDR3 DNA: TGCGCCAGCAGCCCCGGACAGGGAGGAAACACCATATATTTT
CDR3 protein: CASSPGQGGNTIYF